These T cell receptor beta chains were read from a single sample in a study of blood T cells in healthy people across ages. Using its own MiXCR run on the 5' RACE reads, TCRdb lists one record per CDR3 protein. The sample includes roughly 800,000 distinct CDR3 sequences, 20% to 25% of them seen just once. The sample also formed part of further work on T cells of mothers and their children.

The sample taken for sequencing was blood. These receptors came from a boy aged 5-17 years in good health. Both conserved end residues are part of each CDR3. The D gene is left open where the match is weak. Part of the rows lack a size; the others show once, few, many or a class for expanded clones.

j_gene: TRBJ2-7; abundance: NA; v_gene: TRBV28; d_gene: TRBD1; CDR3aa: CASSLGQGRWYF; CDR3nt: TGTGCCAGCAGTCTCGGACAGGGCCGGTGGTACTTC
j_gene: TRBJ2-5; abundance: few; v_gene: TRBV7-2; d_gene: NA; CDR3aa: CASSLVYRAETQYF; CDR3nt: TGTGCCAGCAGCTTAGTTTATAGGGCGGAGACCCAGTACTTC
j_gene: TRBJ2-1; abundance: NA; v_gene: TRBV13; d_gene: TRBD2; CDR3aa: CASSLEGRLAGGPDYNEQFF; CDR3nt: TGTGCCAGCAGCTTAGAGGGGCGACTAGCGGGAGGGCCGGACTACAATGAGCAGTTCTTC
j_gene: TRBJ2-6; abundance: few; v_gene: TRBV3-1; d_gene: NA; CDR3aa: CASSQVSGSGANVLTF; CDR3nt: TGTGCCAGCAGCCAAGTATCGGGGTCTGGGGCCAACGTCCTGACTTTC
j_gene: TRBJ2-7; abundance: NA; v_gene: TRBV30; d_gene: NA; CDR3aa: CAWSLGVGNYEQYF; CDR3nt: TGTGCCTGGTCTCTCGGGGTAGGGAACTACGAGCAGTACTTC
j_gene: TRBJ2-5; abundance: NA; v_gene: TRBV5-1; d_gene: NA; CDR3aa: CPSRPDTTQETQYF; CDR3nt: TGCCCCAGCAGGCCGGACACAACCCAAGAGACCCAGTACTTC
j_gene: TRBJ2-1; abundance: few; v_gene: TRBV5-1; d_gene: TRBD2; CDR3aa: CASSRVASGTYNEQFF; CDR3nt: TGCGCCAGCAGCCGGGTGGCTAGCGGGACCTACAATGAGCAGTTCTTC
j_gene: TRBJ2-5; abundance: NA; v_gene: TRBV7-9; d_gene: NA; CDR3aa: CASSLAWDPETQYF; CDR3nt: TGTGCCAGCAGCTTAGCGTGGGACCCAGAGACCCAGTACTTC
j_gene: TRBJ1-3; abundance: few; v_gene: TRBV12-3/TRBV12-4; d_gene: NA; CDR3aa: CASSLAVTAGNTIYF; CDR3nt: TGTGCCAGCAGTTTAGCGGTGACAGCTGGAAACACCATATATTTT
j_gene: TRBJ2-3; abundance: NA; v_gene: TRBV6-5; d_gene: NA; CDR3aa: CASSYGGHTDTQYF; CDR3nt: TGTGCCAGCAGTTACGGAGGCCACACAGATACGCAGTATTTT
j_gene: TRBJ2-5; abundance: few; v_gene: TRBV5-1; d_gene: TRBD2; CDR3aa: CASSRSGGVGETQYF; CDR3nt: TGCGCCAGCAGCAGAAGCGGGGGCGTAGGAGAGACCCAGTACTTC
j_gene: TRBJ2-2; abundance: few; v_gene: TRBV7-2; d_gene: NA; CDR3aa: CASTGALIGELFF; CDR3nt: TGTGCCAGCACTGGGGCTCTTATCGGGGAGCTGTTTTTT